A selection of T cell receptor beta chains follows, all from one sample in a study of T cells after yellow fever vaccination. Each CDR3 protein gets one entry after TCRdb re-called the 5' RACE reads with MiXCR. The sample includes 150,000 to 200,000 distinct CDR3 sequences, roughly 9.6% seen only once; the top ten take roughly a third. Sequenced material: CD8+ T cells sorted from PBMCs, taken 15 days after the yellow fever booster vaccination. Receptors originate from a man between 18 and 35 years old who received the YFV17D yellow fever vaccine. Both conserved end residues are part of each CDR3. D genes are given only for firm matches. The size field is filled for only some rows; it gives once, few, many or a size class.

size: many; D: -; V: TRBV10-2; J: TRBJ2-1; DNA: TGCGCCAGCAGTGCTGGTTATGTTGAGCAGTTCTTC; CDR3: CASSAGYVEQFF
size: -; D: TRBD2; V: TRBV6-1; J: TRBJ2-5; DNA: TGTGCCAGCGGGTTTTCGGGGGGAGAGACCCAGTACTTC; CDR3: CASGFSGGETQYF
size: -; D: -; V: TRBV6-5; J: TRBJ1-2; DNA: TGTGCCAGCAGTTACTCGCCGGGGCAGGGACGTCCAGCTAACTATGGCTACACCTTC; CDR3: CASSYSPGQGRPANYGYTF
size: -; D: -; V: TRBV7-2; J: TRBJ2-5; DNA: TGTGCCAGCAGCTATAGCAGTAGGGGCCAGGGGGAGACCCAGTACTTC; CDR3: CASSYSSRGQGETQYF
size: few; D: -; V: TRBV12-2; J: TRBJ2-1; DNA: TGTGCAAGTCGCCCCCCGGATGAGCAGTTCTTC; CDR3: CASRPPDEQFF
size: few; D: -; V: TRBV12-3/TRBV12-4; J: TRBJ1-2; DNA: TGTGCCACGGGGCCCGACTATGGCTACACCTTC; CDR3: CATGPDYGYTF
size: few; D: TRBD2; V: TRBV7-9; J: TRBJ2-1; DNA: TGTGCCAGCATCCCTCCCAGGGGAAGAATAGCGGGGGGGCCTCGAAATGAGCAGTTCTTC; CDR3: CASIPPRGRIAGGPRNEQFF
size: -; D: TRBD1; V: TRBV5-4; J: TRBJ2-3; DNA: TGTGCCAGCAGCTGGGGGCGACAGGGGGCAGTTGTGGGCACAGATACGCAGTATTTT; CDR3: CASSWGRQGAVVGTDTQYF
size: -; D: -; V: TRBV4-3; J: TRBJ2-1; DNA: TGCGCCAGCAGCCAAGATCTAACCGGGACCTCCGAATACGATGAGCAGTTCTTC; CDR3: CASSQDLTGTSEYDEQFF
size: -; D: -; V: TRBV4-1; J: TRBJ2-1; DNA: TGCGCCAGCAGCCAAGTGGTCCGTTCAAACAATGAGCAGTTCTTC; CDR3: CASSQVVRSNNEQFF
size: few; D: TRBD2; V: TRBV7-9; J: TRBJ2-3; DNA: TGTGCCAGCAGCGTAGGTCTAGCGGGGGCTGATACGCAGTATTTT; CDR3: CASSVGLAGADTQYF
size: few; D: TRBD2; V: TRBV4-1; J: TRBJ2-7; DNA: TGCGCCAGCAGCCAAGGGGGGGGTCTAATGAGGGAGCCCTACGAGCAGTACTTC; CDR3: CASSQGGGLMREPYEQYF
size: -; D: -; V: TRBV5-4; J: TRBJ2-5; DNA: TGTGCCAGCAGTGATCTAGGGACTGATGAGGAGACCCAGTACTTC; CDR3: CASSDLGTDEETQYF
size: -; D: TRBD1; V: TRBV6-1; J: TRBJ2-1; DNA: TGTGCCAGCGAACCGGGACAGGGGTCCTACAATGAGCAGTTCTTC; CDR3: CASEPGQGSYNEQFF
size: -; D: -; V: TRBV6-5; J: TRBJ2-3; DNA: TGTGCCAGCAGTGCCACAGGGCCTAGCACAGATACGCAGTATTTT; CDR3: CASSATGPSTDTQYF
size: many; D: -; V: TRBV5-6; J: TRBJ2-7; DNA: TGTGCCAGCAGCTTTTCTTCCTACGAGCAGTACTTC; CDR3: CASSFSSYEQYF
size: -; D: -; V: TRBV10-3; J: TRBJ2-7; DNA: TGTGCCATCAGTCCGGACACCTCCGAGCAGTACTTC; CDR3: CAISPDTSEQYF
size: once; D: -; V: TRBV7-8; J: TRBJ2-7; DNA: TGTGCCAGCACGGGTACAGCCACCTACGAGCAGTACTTC; CDR3: CASTGTATYEQYF
size: many; D: -; V: TRBV10-3; J: TRBJ2-5; DNA: TGTGCCATCAGTGAGTCCAAAATTTTGGAGACCCAGTACTTC; CDR3: CAISESKILETQYF
size: -; D: -; V: TRBV7-9; J: TRBJ2-3; DNA: TGTGCCAGCAGCTTCAGGACAGATACGCAGTATTTT; CDR3: CASSFRTDTQYF
size: many; D: -; V: TRBV9; J: TRBJ2-3; DNA: TGTGCCAGCAGCGTATCCGGCGGATTGACGTCTCGGGATACGCAGTATTTT; CDR3: CASSVSGGLTSRDTQYF
size: few; D: TRBD1; V: TRBV4-3; J: TRBJ2-7; DNA: TGCGCCAGCAGCCAGGGGACAGAGGCCTACGAGCAGTACTTC; CDR3: CASSQGTEAYEQYF
size: few; D: TRBD2; V: TRBV5-1; J: TRBJ2-5; DNA: TGCGCCAGCAGCTCGTCAGCGGGGGTCGGGCAAGAGACCCAGTACTTC; CDR3: CASSSSAGVGQETQYF
size: -; D: -; V: TRBV27; J: TRBJ2-5; DNA: TGTGCCAGCAGTTGGGGGCAAGAGACCCAGTACTTC; CDR3: CASSWGQETQYF
size: few; D: TRBD1; V: TRBV27; J: TRBJ1-2; DNA: TGTGCCAGCAGTCCGACGACAGGGGCCGGCTATGGCTACACCTTC; CDR3: CASSPTTGAGYGYTF